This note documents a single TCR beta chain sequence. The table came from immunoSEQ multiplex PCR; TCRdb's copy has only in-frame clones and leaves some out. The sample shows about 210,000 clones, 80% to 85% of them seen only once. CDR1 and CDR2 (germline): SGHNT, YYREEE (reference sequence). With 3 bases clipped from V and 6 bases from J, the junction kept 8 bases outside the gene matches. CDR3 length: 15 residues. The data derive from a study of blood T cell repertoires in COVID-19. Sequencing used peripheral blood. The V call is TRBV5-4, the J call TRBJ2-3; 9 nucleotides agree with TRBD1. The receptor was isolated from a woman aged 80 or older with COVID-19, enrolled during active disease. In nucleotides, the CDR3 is TGTGCCAGCAGCTCCCGGGACAGGGTTGCGGATACGCAGTATTTT. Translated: CASSSRDRVADTQYF. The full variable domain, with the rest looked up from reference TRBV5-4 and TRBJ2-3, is ETGVTQSPTHLIKTRGQQVTLRCSSQSGHNTVSWYQQALGQGPQFIFQYYREEENGRGNFPPRFSGLQFPNYSSELNVNALELDDSALYLCASSSRDRVADTQYFGPGTRLTVL.